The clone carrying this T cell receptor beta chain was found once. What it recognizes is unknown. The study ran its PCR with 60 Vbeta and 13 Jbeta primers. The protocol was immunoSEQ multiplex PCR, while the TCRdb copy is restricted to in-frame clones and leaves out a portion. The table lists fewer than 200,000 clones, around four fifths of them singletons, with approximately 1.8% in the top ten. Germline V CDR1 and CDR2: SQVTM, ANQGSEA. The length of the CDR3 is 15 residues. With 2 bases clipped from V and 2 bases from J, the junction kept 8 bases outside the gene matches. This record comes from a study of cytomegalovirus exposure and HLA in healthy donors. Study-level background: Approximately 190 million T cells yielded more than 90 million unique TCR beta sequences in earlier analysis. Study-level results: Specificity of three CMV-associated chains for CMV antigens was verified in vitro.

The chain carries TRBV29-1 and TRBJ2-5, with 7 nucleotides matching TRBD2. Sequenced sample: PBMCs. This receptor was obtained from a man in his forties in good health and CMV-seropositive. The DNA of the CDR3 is TGCAGCGTTGAACTCGGGAGGCCACAACAAGAGACCCAGTACTTC. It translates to CSVELGRPQQETQYF.